Below, 21 T cell receptor beta chains from the same sample are listed, as sequenced in a study of control samples from healthy donors and cancer patients. The data were produced by immunoSEQ multiplex PCR, yet TCRdb's version contains in-frame clones alone and is incomplete. The data contain roughly 200,000 clones, about 93% of them singletons. Sequencing was carried out using blood. The receptors were gathered from a man aged 50 to 59 in good health.

This chain uses TRBV6-6 with TRBJ1-2; D uncertain. The germline V gene has CDR1 MNHNY and CDR2 SVGAGI (reference sequence). Trimming took off 6 bases at V and 1 base at J, with 9 bases between the two ends. This CDR3 region has 13 residues. The CDR3 bases are TGTGCCAGCAGCGCCGGGTTTAACTATGGCTACACCTTC. It yields the protein CASSAGFNYGYTF.

V usage is TRBV7-9 and J usage is TRBJ2-1; the D gene is possibly TRBD1 (5 bases). The V and J ends lost 3 bases and 5 bases respectively, with 14 bases between them. The CDR3 sequence is 15 residues long. CDR1 SEHNR and CDR2 FQNEAQ come from the germline V gene (reference sequence). The CDR3 nucleotides are TGTGCCAGCAGCTTTCCATGGGGCCTCAACAATGAGCAGTTCTTC. Translation gives CASSFPWGLNNEQFF. Looking up the rest from reference TRBV7-9 and TRBJ2-1 gives the full variable domain: DTGVSQNPRHKITKRGQNVTFRCDPISEHNRLYWYRQTLGQGPEFLTYFQNEAQLEKSRLLSDRFSAERPKGSFSTLEIQRTEQGDSAMYLCASSFPWGLNNEQFFGPGTRLTVL.

V gene TRBV28 combines with J gene TRBJ2-1, with 9 bases matching TRBD2. Germline V gene data show CDR1 as MDHEN and CDR2 as SYDVKM. This CDR3 comprises 14 residues. After removal of 8 bases from V and 9 bases from J, the junction contained 11 bases not matched to a gene. The CDR3 loop reads CASSPSGAGREQFF. CDR3 in DNA: TGTGCCAGCTCCCCTAGCGGGGCCGGGCGTGAGCAGTTCTTC.

V and J are TRBV28 and TRBJ1-3; possible D gene TRBD1, 5 bases. Germline CDR1 reads MDHEN; CDR2 reads SYDVKM. CDR3 size: 14 residues. Trimming took off 6 bases at V and 4 bases at J, with 13 bases between the two ends. CDR3 protein: CASRPGRGGNTIYF. Here the CDR3 DNA reads TGTGCCAGCAGACCAGGGAGGGGAGGAAACACCATATATTTT.

V usage is TRBV5-1 and J usage is TRBJ2-3; 11 nucleotides agree with TRBD2. V was pared by 4 bases and J by 7 bases, with 14 bases of the junction left unmatched. The CDR3 runs to 17 residues. CDR1 is SGHRS, CDR2 YFSETQ, per germline. As DNA, the CDR3 is TGCGCCAGCAGCCTGCCGACTAGCGGGGCCAGCATGAATACGCAGTATTTT. Translation gives CASSLPTSGASMNTQYF.

This chain uses TRBV9 with TRBJ2-5, with D hard to call. This CDR3 comprises 15 residues. V lost 1 base to trimming and J lost 8 bases, with 18 bases between them. The germline CDR1 and CDR2 sequences are SGDLS and YYNGEE. DNA of the CDR3: TGTGCCAGCAGCGTATTCCTTAGTGGAGTAAGCACCCAGTACTTC. It yields the protein CASSVFLSGVSTQYF.

This rearrangement joins TRBV5-1 to TRBJ1-4; 12 bases are shared with TRBD1. There are 14 residues in the CDR3. The ends lost 5 bases at V and 6 bases at J; junction bases unmatched: 2. Germline assignment: CDR1 SGHRS and CDR2 YFSETQ. The DNA for the CDR3 is TGCGCCAGCAGGGGACAGGGGGCCGATGAAAAACTGTTTTTT. Translated: CASRGQGADEKLFF.

This clone came up once. Its ends do not fully match the called genes, so a read error is possible. This chain uses TRBV29-1 with TRBJ1-2, with 7 bases aligning to TRBD1. The germline gives CDR1 SQVTM, CDR2 ANQGSEA. The CDR3 contains 12 residues. Here the CDR3 reads CSVEVSGQVLAF. CDR3 nucleotide sequence: TGCAGCGTTGAAGTCTCCGGACAGGTCCTAGCCTTC. The whole variable domain, remainder taken from reference TRBV29-1 and TRBJ1-2, is SAVISQKPSRDICQRGTSLTIQCQVDSQVTMMFWYRQQPGQSLTLIATANQGSEATYESGFVIDKFPISRPNLTFSTLTVSNMSPEDSSIYLCSVEVSGQVLAFGSGTRLTVV.

The chain recombines TRBV28 with TRBJ2-7, with D perhaps TRBD1 or TRBD2 (5 bases each). This CDR3 comprises 15 residues. Per the germline V gene, CDR1 is MDHEN and CDR2 is SYDVKM. Trimming removed 9 bases at V and 3 bases at J, with 21 bases between. CDR3 DNA: TGTGCCAGTAGGGGAGCCGGGACGATAAACTACGAGCAGTACGTC. Encoded protein: CASRGAGTINYEQYV.

The chain couples TRBV14 to TRBJ1-4, with D possibly TRBD1 on 5 matching bases. The V gene lost 1 base and the J gene lost 6 bases, with 18 bases spanning the gap. The germline V gene encodes CDR1 SGHDN and CDR2 FVKESK. The CDR3 runs to 17 residues. CDR3 DNA: TGTGCCAGCAGCCAAGGGCCTTCGTGGGGCGAGGATGAAAAACTGTTTTTT. This translates into CASSQGPSWGEDEKLFF.

The chain carries TRBV2 and TRBJ2-1, with 10 bases that match TRBD2. Germline CDR1 reads SNHLY; CDR2 reads FYNNEI. The CDR3 runs to 15 residues. V was clipped by 4 bases and J by 6 bases; unmatched bases: 6. Here the CDR3 DNA reads TGTGCCAGCAGTGGCCCTAGCGGGGGCCCCAATGAGCAGTTCTTC. Protein product: CASSGPSGGPNEQFF. Combining the CDR3 with reference TRBV2 and TRBJ2-1 gives the whole variable domain EPEVTQTPSHQVTQMGQEVILRCVPISNHLYFYWYRQILGQKVEFLVSFYNNEISEKSEIFDDQFSVERPDGSNFTLKIRSTKLEDSAMYFCASSGPSGGPNEQFFGPGTRLTVL.

The chain uses TRBV28 and TRBJ2-3, with 8 bases fitting TRBD2. With 1 base clipped from V and 3 bases from J, the junction kept 3 bases outside the gene matches. Germline CDR1 reads MDHEN; CDR2 reads SYDVKM. This CDR3 comprises 15 residues. CDR3 in DNA: TGTGCCAGCAGTTTATCGGGGGGGCGAACAGATACGCAGTATTTT. Translation gives CASSLSGGRTDTQYF.

The chain employs TRBV10-3 and TRBJ2-7, with 7 nucleotides matching TRBD1. The J segment lost 5 bases and the V segment lost 5 bases, leaving 18 bases of the junction unmatched. Germline V gene lookup returns CDR1 ENHRY and CDR2 SYGVKD. This CDR3 contains 17 residues. The CDR3 nucleotides read TGTGCCATCAGTAATTCGGGGCCAGGGGGAATTGAAGACGAGCAGTACTTC. Translated, it gives CAISNSGPGGIEDEQYF.

J is TRBJ2-5 and V is TRBV28; TRBD1 or TRBD2 may be the D gene (5 bases each). CDR3 length: 15 amino acids. Trimming shortened V by 7 bases and J by 1 base, and 16 bases separated the two germline ends. Germline V gene sequence: CDR1 MDHEN, CDR2 SYDVKM. The CDR3 bases are TGTGCCAGCAATCAACCGGGACCGGCCCAAGAGACCCAGTACTTC. This codes for CASNQPGPAQETQYF.

The chain is built from TRBV6-5 and TRBJ1-3, with D unclear. CDR1 and CDR2 (germline): MNHEY, SVGAGI. V shed 5 bases and J shed 3 bases, with 2 bases lying between them. The CDR3 spans 11 residues. Here the CDR3 reads CASSRGNTIYF. The CDR3 DNA is TGTGCCAGCAGTCGTGGAAACACCATATATTTT.

Here the CDR3 DNA reads TGCGCCAGCAGCTTGGCGGCGGGGGAGACCGGGGAGCTGTTTTTT. Residues: CASSLAAGETGELFF. The V and J genes are TRBV5-1 and TRBJ2-2, with 7 positions matching TRBD2. Per the germline V gene, CDR1 is SGHRS and CDR2 is YFSETQ. The CDR3 runs 15 residues. V lost 0 bases and J lost 5; bases outside the gene matches: 4. The full variable domain, with the rest looked up from reference TRBV5-1 and TRBJ2-2, is KAGVTQTPRYLIKTRGQQVTLSCSPISGHRSVSWYQQTPGQGLQFLFEYFSETQRNKGNFPGRFSGRQFSNSRSEMNVSTLELGDSALYLCASSLAAGETGELFFGEGSRLTVL.

CDR3 sequence (DNA): TGTGCCAGCTCACCGGCGGCAAAAAATCAGCCCCAGCATTTT. This encodes CASSPAAKNQPQHF. The chain combines TRBV18 with TRBJ1-5; no definite D call. V gave up 3 bases and J gave up 4 bases, with 10 bases separating them. Germline CDR1 KGHSH, CDR2 LQKENI. The CDR3 loop spans 14 amino acids. Based on the CDR3 plus reference TRBV18 and TRBJ1-5, the full variable domain is NAGVMQNPRHLVRRRGQEARLRCSPMKGHSHVYWYRQLPEEGLKFMVYLQKENIIDESGMPKERFSAEFPKEGPSILRIQQVVRGDSAAYFCASSPAAKNQPQHFGDGTRLSIL.

The chain couples TRBV6-2 or TRBV6-3 to TRBJ2-5; D perhaps matches TRBD2 (5 bases). V was trimmed by 2 bases and J by 1 base, leaving 14 bases between them. The CDR3 extends over 16 amino acids. CDR1 MNHEY and CDR2 SVGEGT come from the germline V gene. The CDR3 sequence is CASSYALGEPQETQYF. The DNA for the CDR3 is TGTGCCAGCAGTTACGCGCTCGGGGAGCCCCAAGAGACCCAGTACTTC.

The count of this clone is one. V and J are TRBV5-1 and TRBJ2-6, with 7 nucleotides matching TRBD1. Germline V CDR1 and CDR2: SGHRS, YFSETQ. The ends lost 0 bases at V and 1 base at J; junction bases unmatched: 7. The CDR3 sequence is 18 residues long. The DNA for the CDR3 is TGCGCCAGCAGCTTGGTAGAGGGACAGCGTTCTGGGGCCAACGTCCTGACTTTC. It translates to CASSLVEGQRSGANVLTF.

The rearrangement joins TRBV7-6 to TRBJ1-1, with 9 bases identical to TRBD1. This CDR3 region has 13 residues. Germline values: CDR1 SGHVS, CDR2 FNYEAQ. With 6 bases clipped from V and 4 bases from J, the junction kept 3 bases outside the gene matches. The CDR3 nucleotides read TGTGCCAGCAGTACAGGGGGCTTCACTGAAGCTTTCTTT. Amino acid sequence: CASSTGGFTEAFF.

V and J are TRBV7-9 and TRBJ2-7; 9 nucleotides agree with TRBD1. The germline CDR1 and CDR2 sequences are SEHNR and FQNEAQ (reference sequence). This CDR3 spans 14 amino acids. V shed 3 bases, J shed 3 bases, and the junction held 3 bases outside the gene matches. The CDR3 region is CASSFGQGFYEQYV. CDR3 nucleotide sequence: TGTGCCAGCAGCTTTGGACAGGGGTTCTACGAGCAGTACGTC.